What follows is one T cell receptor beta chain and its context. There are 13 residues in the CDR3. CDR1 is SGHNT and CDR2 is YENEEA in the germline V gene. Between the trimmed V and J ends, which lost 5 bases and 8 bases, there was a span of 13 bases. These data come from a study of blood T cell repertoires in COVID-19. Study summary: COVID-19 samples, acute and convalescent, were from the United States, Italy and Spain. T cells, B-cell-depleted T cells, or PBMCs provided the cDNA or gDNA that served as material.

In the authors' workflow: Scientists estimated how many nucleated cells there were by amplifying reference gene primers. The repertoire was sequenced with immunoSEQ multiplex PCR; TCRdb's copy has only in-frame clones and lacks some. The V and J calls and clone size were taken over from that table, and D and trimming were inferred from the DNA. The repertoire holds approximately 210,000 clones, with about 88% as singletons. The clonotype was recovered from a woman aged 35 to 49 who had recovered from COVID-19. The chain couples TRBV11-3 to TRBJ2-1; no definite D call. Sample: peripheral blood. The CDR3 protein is CASSLTSEDEQFF. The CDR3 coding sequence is TGTGCCAGCAGCCTAACGTCCGAGGATGAGCAGTTCTTC.